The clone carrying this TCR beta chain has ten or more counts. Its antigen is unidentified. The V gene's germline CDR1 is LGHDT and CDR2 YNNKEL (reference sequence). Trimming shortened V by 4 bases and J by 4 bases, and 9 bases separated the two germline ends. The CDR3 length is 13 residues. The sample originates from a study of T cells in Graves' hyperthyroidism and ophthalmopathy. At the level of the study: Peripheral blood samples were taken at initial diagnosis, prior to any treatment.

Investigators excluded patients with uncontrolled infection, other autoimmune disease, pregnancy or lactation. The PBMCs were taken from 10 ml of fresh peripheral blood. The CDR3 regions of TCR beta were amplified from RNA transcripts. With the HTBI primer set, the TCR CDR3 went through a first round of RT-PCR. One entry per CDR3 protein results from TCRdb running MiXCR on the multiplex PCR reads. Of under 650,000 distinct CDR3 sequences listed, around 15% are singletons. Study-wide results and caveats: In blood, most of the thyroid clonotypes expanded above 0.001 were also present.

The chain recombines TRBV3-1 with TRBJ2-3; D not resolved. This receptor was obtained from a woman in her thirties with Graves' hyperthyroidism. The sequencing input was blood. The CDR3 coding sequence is TGTGCCAGCAGCCCAGCAGGATCAGATACGCAGTATTTT. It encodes CASSPAGSDTQYF.